This T cell receptor beta chain was sequenced for a study of T cell repertoires in cytomegalovirus infection. V shed 5 bases and J shed 3 bases, with 10 bases lying between them. The CDR3 loop spans 13 amino acids. In germline, CDR1 is SGHTA, CDR2 FQGNSA. MiXCR, applied by TCRdb to the reads, yields one record per CDR3 protein. The sample lists about 300,000 distinct CDR3 sequences; approximately 8.9% were seen once. The TCR was taken from a human donor in good health (CMV status not recorded). Some clones in this sample may be carry-over from other donors' samples. The sample consisted of PBMCs. V gene TRBV7-2 combines with J gene TRBJ1-1; D unclear. CDR3 in DNA: TGTGCCAGCAGCCAGCAAAGGGACACTGAAGCTTTCTTT. Translated, it gives CASSQQRDTEAFF.